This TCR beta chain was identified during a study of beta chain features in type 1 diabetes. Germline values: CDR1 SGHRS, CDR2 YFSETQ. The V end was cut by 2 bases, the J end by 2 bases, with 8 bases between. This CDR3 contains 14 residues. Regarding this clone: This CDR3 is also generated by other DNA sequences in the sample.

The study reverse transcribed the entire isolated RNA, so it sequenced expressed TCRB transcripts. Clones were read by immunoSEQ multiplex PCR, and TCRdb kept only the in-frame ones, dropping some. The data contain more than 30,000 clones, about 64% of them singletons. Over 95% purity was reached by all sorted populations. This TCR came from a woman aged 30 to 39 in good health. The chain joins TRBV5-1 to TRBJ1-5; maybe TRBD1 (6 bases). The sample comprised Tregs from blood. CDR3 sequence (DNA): TGCGCCAGCAGCTTAGGGGGTGGCAATCAGCCCCAGCATTTT. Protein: CASSLGGGNQPQHF.